The 25 T cell receptor beta chains reported below all come from one sample, sequenced in a study of blood T cell repertoires in COVID-19. TCRdb keeps only in-frame clones here, not all; method: immunoSEQ multiplex PCR. The table lists 50,000 or so clones, 60% to 80% of them singletons, with 15% to 20% in the top ten. The sequencing sample was made of peripheral blood. These receptors all stem from a human donor with active or convalescent COVID-19. The donor label of this sample is uncertain.

At least ten counts were recorded for this clone. V and J are TRBV30 and TRBJ2-1, with TRBD2 matching 8 bases. J lost 1 base, V lost 7 bases, and 12 bases had no gene match. CDR1 GTSNPN and CDR2 SVGIG come from the germline V gene (reference sequence). The CDR3 sequence is 16 residues long. The CDR3 region has the DNA TGTGCCTCCCAGACCGAGCGGGAGAAGTCCTACAATGAGCAGTTCTTC. The encoded protein is CASQTEREKSYNEQFF.

This chain uses TRBV7-9 with TRBJ2-7; 7 bases agree with TRBD2. CDR1 and CDR2 from the germline V gene are SEHNR and FQNEAQ (reference sequence). Trimming removed 3 bases from V and 2 bases from J; junction bases left unmatched: 4. There are 14 residues in the CDR3. The CDR3 coding sequence is TGTGCCAGCAGCTTCCGGGAGGATCCCTACGAGCAGTACTTC. It is translated as CASSFREDPYEQYF.

This clone showed up just once. This rearrangement joins TRBV25-1 to TRBJ2-5; no clear D gene. Germline CDR1 is MGHDK and CDR2 is SYGVNS. V shed 4 bases and J shed 1 base, with 10 bases lying between them. CDR3 length equals 14 residues. The CDR3 is CASSAYRSQETQYF. The CDR3 DNA sequence: TGTGCCAGCAGTGCCTACAGATCCCAAGAGACCCAGTACTTC.

The chain links TRBV11-3 to TRBJ2-1; D may be TRBD2 (5 bases). Germline V gene data show CDR1 as SGHNT and CDR2 as YENEEA. The CDR3 runs 16 residues. V lost 0 bases, J lost 6 bases, and 15 bases lay in between. CDR3 bases: TGTGCCAGCAGCTTAGATTTCGGCGCGGGCTCCAATGAGCAGTTCTTC. Protein: CASSLDFGAGSNEQFF.

The V gene is TRBV4-2, the J gene TRBJ2-7; no definite D call. CDR3 length: 13 residues. Trimming took off 1 base at V and 0 bases at J, with 4 bases between the two ends. Germline CDR1 is LGHNA and CDR2 is YNFKEQ. CDR3 bases: TGTGCCAGCAGCCAAGGACTCTCCTACGAGCAGTACTTC. Its protein is CASSQGLSYEQYF.

The chain combines TRBV24-1 with TRBJ2-7, with a possible D match to TRBD2 (6 bases). V gave up 8 bases and J gave up 6 bases, with 22 bases separating them. Germline CDR1 is KGHDR and CDR2 is SFDVKD. The CDR3 loop spans 15 amino acids. CDR3 loop: CATMANGRGGGEQYF. For the CDR3, the DNA is TGTGCCACCATGGCAAACGGACGGGGAGGAGGCGAGCAGTACTTC.

This clone was counted between two and nine times. V and J are TRBV19 and TRBJ2-2; TRBD2 might be the D (7 bases). Germline CDR1 reads LNHDA; CDR2 reads SQIVND (reference sequence). The CDR3 has 14 amino acids. Trimming left V 4 bases short and J 3 bases short, with 9 bases between. The CDR3 protein is CASSKGGYTGELFF. The CDR3 DNA is TGTGCCAGTAGTAAGGGGGGGTACACCGGGGAGCTGTTTTTT.

A few counts support this clone. The CDR3 nucleotides are TGTGCCATCACGGGACAGGCCTCTGGAAACACCATATATTTT. Translated: CAITGQASGNTIYF. The V and J genes are TRBV10-3 and TRBJ1-3, with TRBD1 matching 8 bases. CDR3 length: 14 amino acids. In germline, CDR1 is ENHRY, CDR2 SYGVKD. V shed 7 bases and J 0 bases; nucleotides not matched to a gene: 2.

The J gene is TRBJ2-1, the V gene TRBV11-3, with D possibly TRBD2 on 5 matching bases. Germline V lookup: CDR1 SGHNT, CDR2 YENEEA. This CDR3 is built from 15 residues. Trimming pared 1 base from V and 8 bases from J, leaving 15 bases between. This CDR3 reads CASSLGELSRYEQFF. The CDR3 nucleotides are TGTGCCAGCAGCTTAGGGGAGCTATCTAGGTATGAGCAGTTCTTC.

The V call is TRBV25-1, the J call TRBJ1-1, with TRBD1 as a possible D gene (6 bases). The V end was cut by 6 bases, the J end by 6 bases, with 8 bases between. The CDR3 spans 11 residues. Germline CDR1 MGHDK, CDR2 SYGVNS. Here the CDR3 reads CASRGGPEAFF. CDR3 nucleotide sequence: TGTGCCAGCAGGGGGGGGCCTGAAGCTTTCTTT.

This clone was recorded once. This sequence joins TRBV25-1 and TRBJ2-3; 8 positions agree with TRBD1. V lost 2 bases and J lost 6; bases outside the gene matches: 10. From germline, CDR1 is MGHDK and CDR2 SYGVNS. The CDR3 runs 16 residues. For the CDR3, the DNA is TGTGCCAGCAGTGAACTTGGGGCAGGGGGCTTCGATACGCAGTATTTT. It is translated as CASSELGAGGFDTQYF.

The V and J genes are TRBV5-1 and TRBJ1-3, with TRBD1 matching 10 bases. The CDR3 totals 14 residues. V lost 4 bases to trimming and J lost 8 bases; unmatched junction nucleotides: 6. Per the germline V gene, CDR1 is SGHRS and CDR2 is YFSETQ. The CDR3 loop is CASSAGTGVDTIYF. CDR3 sequence (DNA): TGCGCCAGCAGCGCCGGGACAGGGGTTGACACCATATATTTT.

The chain couples TRBV27 to TRBJ1-2; perhaps TRBD1 as D (6 bases). From germline, CDR1 is MNHEY and CDR2 SMNVEV (reference sequence). The CDR3 is made up of 15 amino acids. V was cut by 4 bases and J by 6 bases, with 18 bases left in between. The CDR3 DNA is TGTGCCAGCAGTTCCCCCCCGACAGGCCTGAATGGCTACACCTTC. Residues: CASSSPPTGLNGYTF.

The chain joins TRBV2 to TRBJ2-3; 9 bases are shared with TRBD2. This CDR3 has 18 residues. The germline V gene encodes CDR1 SNHLY and CDR2 FYNNEI. V shed 5 bases, J shed 1 base, and the junction held 13 bases outside the gene matches. The CDR3 DNA sequence: TGTGCCAGCAGTTGGGGGCGAATAGCGGGAGAGGGCACAGATACGCAGTATTTT. Translation: CASSWGRIAGEGTDTQYF.

There are a few counts of this clone. The chain joins TRBV3-1 (or the pseudogene TRBV3-2) to TRBJ1-5, with TRBD1 matching 7 bases. V was clipped by 4 bases and J by 3 bases; unmatched bases: 6. The CDR3 is 15 amino acids. Germline V gene sequence: CDR1 LGHDT, CDR2 YNNKEL (reference sequence). CDR3 sequence reads: CASSPRTGANQPQHF. Written as DNA, the CDR3 is TGTGCCAGCAGCCCTCGTACAGGGGCCAATCAGCCCCAGCATTTT.

This rearrangement joins TRBV19 to TRBJ1-2; 7 nucleotides align to TRBD1. Looked up from germline, CDR1 is LNHDA and CDR2 is SQIVND (reference sequence). Losses at the gene ends were 3 bases for V and 5 bases for J; bases not matched to a gene: 6. The CDR3 runs to 14 residues. The CDR3 loop is CASSIATGLYGYTF. The DNA of the CDR3 is TGTGCCAGTAGTATCGCGACAGGGTTATATGGCTACACCTTC. Looking up the rest from reference TRBV19 and TRBJ1-2 gives the full variable domain: DGGITQSPKYLFRKEGQNVTLSCEQNLNHDAMYWYRQDPGQGLRLIYYSQIVNDFQKGDIAEGYSVSREKKESFPLTVTSAQKNPTAFYLCASSIATGLYGYTFGSGTRLTVV.

The gene calls are TRBV7-2 and TRBJ1-1; no definite D call. V lost 5 bases and J lost 4, with 8 bases in between. The CDR3 loop spans 12 amino acids. Germline CDR1 SGHTA, CDR2 FQGNSA. The CDR3 spells CASSRGGTEAFF. The CDR3 coding sequence is TGTGCCAGCAGCCGCGGTGGCACTGAAGCTTTCTTT.

This clone is a singleton in its sample. This chain connects TRBV4-3 to TRBJ1-3; D uncertain. Germline CDR1 LGHNA, CDR2 YSLEER. The CDR3 length is 16 residues. The V and J ends lost 0 bases and 3 bases respectively, with 12 bases between them. CDR3 sequence: CASSQDPNMVGNTIYF. CDR3 coding DNA: TGCGCCAGCAGCCAAGATCCCAACATGGTTGGAAACACCATATATTTT.

The rearrangement uses TRBV29-1 and TRBJ2-7, with 12 bases identical to TRBD2. The CDR3 extends over 16 amino acids. CDR1 and CDR2 from the germline V gene are SQVTM and ANQGSEA. Unmatched junction bases numbered 11, after V lost 4 bases and J lost 4 bases. The CDR3 nucleotides read TGCAGCGTTGCTCTAGCGGGAGGGCCGACTCGGTACGAGCAGTACTTC. Translation gives CSVALAGGPTRYEQYF.

This clone was counted a few times. The chain links TRBV10-3 to TRBJ2-7; TRBD2 matches 10 bases. The CDR3 spans 13 residues. V trimming: 5 bases; J trimming: 2 bases; junction bases outside the gene matches: 0. CDR1 is ENHRY, CDR2 SYGVKD, per germline. The CDR3 protein is CAISSGGAYEQYF. The CDR3 nucleotides read TGTGCCATCAGTAGCGGGGGGGCCTACGAGCAGTACTTC.

The V call is TRBV10-3, the J call TRBJ1-1; TRBD1 matches 7 bases. V shed 6 bases and J 4 bases; nucleotides not matched to a gene: 5. Germline CDR1 reads ENHRY; CDR2 reads SYGVKD. This CDR3 has 13 amino acids. CDR3 bases: TGTGCCATCAGAAGGCCAGGGGGCACTGAAGCTTTCTTT. Translation gives CAIRRPGGTEAFF.

This clone was picked up a small number of times. V usage is TRBV19 and J usage is TRBJ1-4; D is undetermined. The CDR3 sequence is 13 residues long. The germline V gene has CDR1 LNHDA and CDR2 SQIVND (reference sequence). V shed 7 bases and J shed 3 bases, with 9 bases lying between them. The CDR3: CASTGVANEKLFF. CDR3 nucleotide sequence: TGTGCCAGTACCGGGGTAGCTAATGAAAAACTGTTTTTT.

The J gene is TRBJ1-5, the V gene TRBV6-1; D unresolved. The CDR3 is 15 amino acids. V lost 6 bases, J lost 0 bases, and 12 bases lay in between. Germline-derived CDR1 and CDR2 are MNHNS and SASEGT. The CDR3 region has the DNA TGTGCCAGCAGATCCGAACTGATTAGCAATCAGCCCCAGCATTTT. It is translated as CASRSELISNQPQHF.

A few counts support this clone. V gene TRBV10-1 combines with J gene TRBJ2-4; TRBD2 matches 9 bases. This CDR3 comprises 16 residues. The germline gives CDR1 WNHNN, CDR2 SYGVQD (reference sequence). Trimming at V came to 4 bases and at J to 3 bases, leaving 7 bases not matched to a gene. The CDR3 bases are TGCGCCAGCAGTGGGATCGGTAGCGGGGGCAAAAACATTCAGTACTTC. Protein sequence: CASSGIGSGGKNIQYF.

The chain has TRBV19 and TRBJ1-1, with a tentative D call TRBD1 (6 bases). The CDR3 runs 14 residues. Germline CDR1 is LNHDA and CDR2 is SQIVND (reference sequence). With 6 bases removed from V and 1 base from J, the gap between germline ends came to 12 bases. DNA of the CDR3: TGTGCCAGTAGATTTGGCAGGGGGAACACTGAAGCTTTCTTT. Its protein product is CASRFGRGNTEAFF.